This T cell receptor beta chain was sequenced for a study of T cell responses to AZD1222 COVID-19 vaccine. For the study at large: The analysis combined second doses at about 4 or about 12 weeks. Whole-study results and caveats: As reported, nearly half of all spike-specific TCRs target variant regions that are unmutated. Donors, mostly white British, included more females; clonal diversity was possibly underestimated.

Profiled with immunoSEQ multiplex PCR; TCRdb holds only in-frame clones, not every one. Of roughly 130,000 clones in the sample, 90% to 95% were seen once. Points on this clone: Its target is unknown.

The sample was peripheral blood, taken on day 0 of AZD1222 vaccination. This sequence was found in an adult in good health.

CDR3 region: CASSPRGREGQNIQYF. DNA of the CDR3: TGTGCCAGTAGTCCGCGGGGACGTGAAGGTCAAAACATTCAGTACTTC. V and J are TRBV19 and TRBJ2-4; D is possibly TRBD2 (6 bases). The length of the CDR3 is 16 residues. CDR1 and CDR2 (germline): LNHDA, SQIVND (reference sequence). V dropped 5 bases and J dropped 5 bases, with 19 bases sitting between them. Using reference TRBV19 and TRBJ2-4 for the parts outside the CDR3, the full variable domain is DGGITQSPKYLFRKEGQNVTLSCEQNLNHDAMYWYRQDPGQGLRLIYYSQIVNDFQKGDIAEGYSVSREKKESFPLTVTSAQKNPTAFYLCASSPRGREGQNIQYFGAGTRLSVL.